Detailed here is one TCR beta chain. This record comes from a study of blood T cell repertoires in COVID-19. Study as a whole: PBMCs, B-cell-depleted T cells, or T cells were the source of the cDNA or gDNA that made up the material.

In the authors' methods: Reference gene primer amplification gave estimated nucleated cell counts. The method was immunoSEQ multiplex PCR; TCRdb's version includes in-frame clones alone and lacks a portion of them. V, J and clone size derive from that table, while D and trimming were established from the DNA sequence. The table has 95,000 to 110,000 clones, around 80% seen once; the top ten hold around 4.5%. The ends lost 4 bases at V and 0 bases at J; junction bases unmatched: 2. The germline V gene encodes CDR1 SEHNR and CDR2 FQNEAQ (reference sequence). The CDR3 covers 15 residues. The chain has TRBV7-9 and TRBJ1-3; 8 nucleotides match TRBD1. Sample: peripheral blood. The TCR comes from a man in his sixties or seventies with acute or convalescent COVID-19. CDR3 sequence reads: CASSSTGGSGNTIYF. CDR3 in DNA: TGTGCCAGCAGCTCCACAGGGGGCTCTGGAAACACCATATATTTT.